A selection of T cell receptor beta chains follows, all from one sample in a study of graft-versus-host responses after intestinal transplantation. Some clones are missing from TCRdb's copy, which holds only in-frame ones; the method was immunoSEQ multiplex PCR. This table has several thousand clones, approximately 24% appearing once. The material was alloreactive CD4+ T cells from a mixed lymphocyte reaction culture, obtained before transplantation. These receptor sequences come from a human patient who was an organ donor for intestinal transplantation. Both conserved end residues are part of each CDR3. Each record gives: D gene, clone size, V gene, J gene, CDR3 DNA, CDR3 protein. D genes are given only for firm matches. The size of a clone is reported for some rows only, either as once, few or many, or as a class for expanded clones.

TRBD1	few	TRBV7-8	TRBJ1-1	TGTGCCAGCAGCCCAGGGACAGGTGGTCGAGCTTTCTTT	CASSPGTGGRAFF
.	.	TRBV4-2	TRBJ1-6	TGTGCCAGCAGCCAAGGCCAGGGTGGTTCACCCCTCCACTTT	CASSQGQGGSPLHF
TRBD2	few	TRBV10-1	TRBJ2-2	TGCGCCCCTCAGGGGACTAGCGGGGCGAACACCGGGGAGCTGTTTTTT	CAPQGTSGANTGELFF
.	few	TRBV6-1	TRBJ1-3	TGTGCCAGCAAAACCGGGACAATCTCTGGAAACACCATATATTTT	CASKTGTISGNTIYF
.	.	TRBV29-1	TRBJ2-1	TGCAGCGTTGGACCCGACAGATTCTACAATGAGCAGTTCTTC	CSVGPDRFYNEQFF
TRBD2	.	TRBV6-1	TRBJ2-1	TGTGCCAGCAGCCCGGGACTAGCGGGACGCAATGAGCAGTTCTTC	CASSPGLAGRNEQFF
.	.	TRBV30	TRBJ2-7	TGTGCCTCCTCAAGGGGAAACCTCTACGAGCAGTACTTC	CASSRGNLYEQYF
.	few	TRBV2	TRBJ1-6	TGTGCCAGCAAGAACGACTGGGTCCTGACCAATTCACCCCTCCACTTT	CASKNDWVLTNSPLHF
.	.	TRBV4-2	TRBJ2-5	TGTGCCAGCAGCCAAGGGGGGCTTCAAGAGACCCAGTACTTC	CASSQGGLQETQYF
.	medium-sized	TRBV5-6	TRBJ1-1	TGTGCCAGCAGCTTGCTCACGGTAAACACTGAAGCTTTCTTT	CASSLLTVNTEAFF
TRBD1	.	TRBV6-6	TRBJ2-7	TGTGCCAGCAGTAGGACAGGGGGCGAGCAGTACTTC	CASSRTGGEQYF
.	medium-sized	TRBV7-9	TRBJ1-4	TGTGCCAGTTCAGGCTGGAGGGGCTACAATGAAAAACTGTTTTTT	CASSGWRGYNEKLFF
TRBD1	.	TRBV19	TRBJ1-5	TGTGCCAGTAGGATACGAGATAATCCAGGGGGCGCAAATCAGCCCCAGCATTTT	CASRIRDNPGGANQPQHF
.	medium-sized	TRBV27	TRBJ1-1	TGTGCCAGCAGTTTTTGGCGGCATTTGGAGGCTTTCTTT	CASSFWRHLEAFF
TRBD1	few	TRBV30	TRBJ2-7	TGTGCCTGGGACGACAGGGTGTACGAGCAGTACTTC	CAWDDRVYEQYF
.	.	TRBV6-5	TRBJ1-2	TGTGCCAGCAGTGAAATGGCAGGCGGCTACACCTTC	CASSEMAGGYTF
TRBD1	.	TRBV28	TRBJ2-5	TGTGCCAGCAGTTTTGAGTGGACAGGGGATCGAGAGACCCAGTACTTC	CASSFEWTGDRETQYF
TRBD2	once	TRBV4-1	TRBJ2-7	TGCGCCAGCAGCCGTACTCCGGGACTAGGGCCCTACGAGCAGTACTTC	CASSRTPGLGPYEQYF
.	medium-sized	TRBV5-8	TRBJ2-5	TGTGCCAGCAGCTTGGGGCAACAGATCCAAGAGACCCAGTACTTC	CASSLGQQIQETQYF
.	.	TRBV28	TRBJ2-7	TGTGCCAGCAGTTTGACTACATGGGGTCGGCAGTACTTC	CASSLTTWGRQYF
TRBD1	.	TRBV5-1	TRBJ1-4	TGCGCCAGCAGCTTGTACAGGGGCGTGGGTGAAAAACTGTTTTTT	CASSLYRGVGEKLFF
TRBD1	.	TRBV7-9	TRBJ1-2	TGTGCCAGCAGCCCATGGACAGGGTTGTACTATGGCTACACCTTC	CASSPWTGLYYGYTF
.	.	TRBV5-1	TRBJ2-5	TGCGCCAGCAGCTACCCAGGGGAACCTCAAGAGACCCAGTACTTC	CASSYPGEPQETQYF
TRBD1	few	TRBV5-1	TRBJ1-4	TGCGCCAGCAGCGAGGACAGGGGAGGCGTCAGGACTAATGAAAAACTGTTTTTT	CASSEDRGGVRTNEKLFF
TRBD1	few	TRBV4-1	TRBJ2-6	TGCGCCAGCAGCCAACCAACAGGGGGCGGGAGTTCTGGGGCCAACGTCCTGACTTTC	CASSQPTGGGSSGANVLTF
TRBD2	.	TRBV9	TRBJ2-1	TGTGCCAGCAGCGTAGTGACTAGCAAGGTTAATGAGCAGTTCTTC	CASSVVTSKVNEQFF
.	.	TRBV18	TRBJ1-2	TGTGCCAGCTCACGTTACAGAATTACTAACTATGGCTACACCTTC	CASSRYRITNYGYTF